Judged by abundance, the clone carrying this T cell receptor beta chain is large. Its specificity is not known. This specimen belongs to a study of vaccination and CD4 T cells after COVID-19. Study-level results: Post-vaccination reactive clonotypes (median around 40) did not differ significantly from post-infection (under 22). Convalescent patients gained a median 86.3% of their reactive clones only post-vaccination.

Treatment noted: approximately 11-day PBMC culture with coronavirus spike peptide pools or control peptides (ViraFEST assay). During the years 2011-2018, before the COVID-19 pandemic, the unexposed donor's CD4+ T cells were collected. The CDR3 has 16 residues. Germline CDR1 LNHDA, CDR2 SQIVND (reference sequence). The V end was cut by 6 bases, the J end by 6 bases, with 20 bases between. Sequencing of cultured CD4+ T cell DNA used the Oncomine TCR Beta short-read assay. One entry per CDR3 protein, called by TCRdb with MiXCR from the PCR reads. This table has roughly 700 distinct CDR3 sequences, about an eighth appearing once.

Sample: CD4+ T cells from blood, cultured in vitro. This receptor was obtained from a human donor in good health. The chain is built from TRBV19 and TRBJ2-2, with D tentatively TRBD2 (6 bases). The CDR3 protein is CASRGVRGGPSGELFF. The CDR3 DNA follows: TGTGCCAGTAGGGGGGTGAGGGGAGGCCCTTCCGGGGAGCTGTTTTTT.